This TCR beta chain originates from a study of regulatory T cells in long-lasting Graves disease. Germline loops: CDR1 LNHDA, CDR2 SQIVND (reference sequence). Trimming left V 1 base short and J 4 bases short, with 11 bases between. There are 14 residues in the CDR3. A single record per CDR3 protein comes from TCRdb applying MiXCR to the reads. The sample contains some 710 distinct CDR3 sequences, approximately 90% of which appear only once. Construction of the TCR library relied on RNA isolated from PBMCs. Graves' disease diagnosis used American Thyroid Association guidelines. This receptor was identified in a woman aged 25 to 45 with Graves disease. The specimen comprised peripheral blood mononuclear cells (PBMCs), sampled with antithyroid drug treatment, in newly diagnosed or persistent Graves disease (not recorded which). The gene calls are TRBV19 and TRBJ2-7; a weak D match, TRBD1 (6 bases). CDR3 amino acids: CASSIGLGQYEQYF. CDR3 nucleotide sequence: TGTGCCAGTAGTATAGGTCTCGGACAGTACGAGCAGTACTTC.